Each of the 12 T cell receptor beta chains below was sequenced from the same sample in a study of T cells expressing NK-cell markers (dated by TCRdb to 2020 to 2022). The protocol used for the library was 5' RACE. The instrument was an Illumina HiSeq 2000. Once TCRdb had reprocessed the reads, it stored one entry per CDR3 protein sequence and supplied no DNA. The sample's table covers 200,000 to 300,000 distinct CDR3 sequences. The leading ten clones occupy 0.39% of the sample. Sequenced input: blood T cells: a sorted CD56 or NKG2C T cell subset, CD4+ or CD8+ T cells, or bulk PBMC T cells (not recorded which). The receptors come from a man between 18 and 29 years old in good health. Donor details come from another sample of the same person, matched by shared clones.

The V and J genes are TRBV7-2 and TRBJ1-1. The V gene's germline CDR1 is SGHTA and CDR2 FQGNSA. The CDR3 contains 15 residues. The CDR3: CASRNSGGLWTEAFF. Complete variable domain (other parts from reference TRBV7-2 and TRBJ1-1): GAGVSQSPSNKVTEKGKDVELRCDPISGHTALYWYRQSLGQGLEFLIYFQGNSAPDKSGLPSDRFSAERTGGSVSTLTIQRTQQEDSAVYLCASRNSGGLWTEAFFGQGTRLTVV.

This sequence joins TRBV12-3 or TRBV12-4 and TRBJ1-5; TCRdb's D gene call, TRBD1, goes unchecked for lack of DNA. The CDR3 contains 16 residues. CDR3 sequence: CASSPGRSFSNQPQHF.

The rearrangement joins TRBV6-5 to TRBJ2-7; without DNA, the TCRdb call of TRBD1 cannot be checked. The CDR3 covers 16 residues. CDR1 and CDR2 (germline): MNHEY, SVGAGI. CDR3 region: CASSYGPPVSSYEQYF.

The genes are TRBV2 and TRBJ2-7; checking the TCRdb D call of TRBD1 is not possible without DNA. The germline V gene encodes CDR1 SNHLY and CDR2 FYNNEI. The CDR3 covers 13 residues. The CDR3 region is CASSGGTGLEQYF.

V is TRBV12-3 or TRBV12-4 and J is TRBJ1-2; TCRdb calls TRBD1, which cannot be checked without DNA. The CDR3 extends over 12 amino acids. The CDR3 spells CASTRTGYGYTF.

The chain combines TRBV29-1 with TRBJ2-2; TCRdb gives TRBD2 as the D gene, but with no DNA this cannot be confirmed. The CDR3 contains 16 residues. Germline V gene sequence: CDR1 SQVTM, CDR2 ANQGSEA. The CDR3 is CSVAGTSGGNTGELFF.

This chain uses TRBV12-3 or TRBV12-4 with TRBJ1-1; absent DNA, TCRdb's TRBD1 call cannot be checked. This CDR3 has 14 amino acids. CDR3 sequence: CASRMRGQYTEAFF.

The V gene is TRBV12-3 or TRBV12-4, the J gene TRBJ2-1; checking the TCRdb D call of TRBD1 is not possible without DNA. This CDR3 contains 14 residues. CDR3 sequence reads: CASSPDRGQDEQFF.

This sequence joins TRBV20-1 and TRBJ2-7; TCRdb names TRBD2, which stays unverified in the absence of DNA. The CDR3 is 15 residues long. CDR1 and CDR2 (germline): DFQATT, SNEGSKA (reference sequence). The CDR3 reads CSARRPGTPSYEQYF.

V usage is TRBV29-1 and J usage is TRBJ2-2; TCRdb returns TRBD1, unconfirmable since there is no DNA. Germline CDR1 reads SQVTM; CDR2 reads ANQGSEA. This CDR3 region has 15 residues. This CDR3 is CSVGGQGGRTGELFF.

V gene TRBV6-5 combines with J gene TRBJ1-3. The germline CDR1 and CDR2 sequences are MNHEY and SVGAGI. There are 14 residues in the CDR3. The CDR3 here is CASSYDHTGNTIYF.

The rearrangement joins TRBV5-1 to TRBJ2-7. This CDR3 is 13 amino acids long. The germline CDR1 and CDR2 sequences are SGHRS and YFSETQ. CDR3 protein: CASSLSGTYEQYF.